This entry lists 32 T cell receptor beta chains sequenced from one sample in a study of blood T cell repertoires in COVID-19. Method: immunoSEQ multiplex PCR; TCRdb's copy keeps in-frame clones and lacks some. The sample shows 85,000 to 120,000 clones, under 85% of them seen only once. Sequences were obtained from peripheral blood. These receptors came from an older woman with acute or convalescent COVID-19.

This sequence joins TRBV11-2 and TRBJ1-6, with unresolved D. CDR3 length equals 12 residues. The V gene lost 4 bases and the J gene lost 7 bases, with 5 bases spanning the gap. Germline CDR1 is SGHAT and CDR2 is FQNNGV. The CDR3 spells CASSYINSPLHF. The CDR3 DNA is TGTGCCAGCAGCTACATAAATTCACCCCTCCACTTT. Variable domain in full (rest from reference TRBV11-2 and TRBJ1-6): EAGVAQSPRYKIIEKRQSVAFWCNPISGHATLYWYQQILGQGPKLLIQFQNNGVVDDSQLPKDRFSAERLKGVDSTLKIQPAKLEDSAVYLCASSYINSPLHFGNGTRLTVT.

A single count supports this clone. The V call is TRBV18, the J call TRBJ1-2, with D possibly being TRBD1 (5 bases). The CDR3 is 14 amino acids. Germline V gives CDR1 KGHSH, CDR2 LQKENI. The V and J ends lost 2 bases and 5 bases respectively, with 12 bases between them. For the CDR3, the DNA is TGTGCCAGCTCACCAGGCGGGGCCGGTTATGGCTACACCTTC. Translating it yields CASSPGGAGYGYTF. The full variable domain, in which reference TRBV18 and TRBJ1-2 provide the parts outside the CDR3, is NAGVMQNPRHLVRRRGQEARLRCSPMKGHSHVYWYRQLPEEGLKFMVYLQKENIIDESGMPKERFSAEFPKEGPSILRIQQVVRGDSAAYFCASSPGGAGYGYTFGSGTRLTVV.

This chain links TRBV6-6 with TRBJ1-2; 8 nucleotides match TRBD1. V was pared by 6 bases and J by 3 bases, with 3 bases of the junction left unmatched. CDR1 and CDR2 (germline): MNHNY, SVGAGI (reference sequence). The CDR3 is 13 amino acids. The CDR3 loop is CASRDRDDYGYTF. CDR3 bases: TGTGCCAGCAGGGACAGGGACGACTATGGCTACACCTTC.

V gene TRBV24-1 combines with J gene TRBJ1-1; TRBD1 matches 7 bases. Trimming at V came to 4 bases and at J to 4 bases, leaving 14 bases not matched to a gene. The CDR3 loop spans 17 amino acids. Germline lookup yields CDR1 KGHDR and CDR2 SFDVKD. The DNA of the CDR3 is TGTGCCACCAGTGAATCTAACACAGGGGCCTTGAGCACTGAAGCTTTCTTT. Residues: CATSESNTGALSTEAFF.

J is TRBJ1-2 and V is TRBV12-3 or TRBV12-4; D gene uncertain. Trimming cost V 5 bases and J 3 bases, with 4 bases left between them. The CDR3 has 11 amino acids. CDR3 in amino acids: CASSLYYGYTF. In DNA, the CDR3 is TGTGCCAGCAGTCTCTACTATGGCTACACCTTC.

This chain connects TRBV23-1 to TRBJ1-3; D gene uncertain. TRBV23-1 is treated as an ORF (open reading frame) with a function not yet certain. The V end lost 0 bases, the J end lost 4 bases, and 16 bases lay between the germline ends. The CDR3 totals 17 residues. The CDR3 sequence is CASSQSSRSHAGNTIYF. Written as DNA, the CDR3 is TGCGCCAGCAGTCAATCGTCACGGTCTCACGCGGGAAACACCATATATTTT.

The J gene is TRBJ2-1, the V gene TRBV6-4, with TRBD1 matching 8 bases. This CDR3 contains 13 residues. Germline CDR1 and CDR2: MRHNA and SNTAGT. After removal of 3 bases from V and 10 bases from J, the junction contained 5 bases not matched to a gene. As DNA, the CDR3 is TGTGCCAGCAGTGAAAGGCGGGACAGGGAGCAGTTCTTC. It yields the protein CASSERRDREQFF.

CDR3 bases: TGCGCCAGCAGCTTGGCTGGGGGGAATGAAAAACTGTTTTTT. Protein sequence: CASSLAGGNEKLFF. This chain uses TRBV5-1 with TRBJ1-4; maybe TRBD1 (5 bases). This CDR3 contains 14 residues. Trimming shortened V by 0 bases and J by 5 bases, and 8 bases separated the two germline ends. Per the germline V gene, CDR1 is SGHRS and CDR2 is YFSETQ.

The genes are TRBV19 and TRBJ1-1; 9 bases match TRBD1. The CDR3 contains 19 residues. The junction had 25 bases not matched to a gene; V was cut back by 8 bases and J by 6 bases. Germline V gene sequence: CDR1 LNHDA, CDR2 SQIVND (reference sequence). The CDR3, as DNA: TGTGCCAGTCGAAACCAGGGTCCGGGACAGGGTATGGGGTTGGCTGAAGCTTTCTTT. Its translation is CASRNQGPGQGMGLAEAFF.

The chain is built from TRBV30 and TRBJ1-2, with 8 bases aligning to TRBD1. Germline V gene lookup returns CDR1 GTSNPN and CDR2 SVGIG (reference sequence). The CDR3 has 16 amino acids. The V and J ends lost 5 bases and 7 bases, in that order; junction bases with no gene match: 18. CDR3 region: CAWAGQGVIRYGGYTF. CDR3 bases: TGTGCCTGGGCTGGACAGGGCGTCATTCGATACGGTGGCTACACCTTC.

The rearrangement uses TRBV7-2 and TRBJ2-1, with TRBD1 as a possible D gene (6 bases). Per germline, CDR1 SGHTA and CDR2 FQGNSA. This CDR3 has 12 residues. V lost 5 bases to trimming and J lost 12 bases, with 14 bases between them. CDR3 residues: CASSANRVGQFF. Written as DNA, the CDR3 is TGTGCCAGCAGCGCGAACAGGGTGGGGCAGTTCTTC.

This chain links TRBV19 with TRBJ1-5, with no clear D. The CDR3 covers 14 residues. The germline V and J ends were trimmed by 6 bases and 0 bases, with 9 bases remaining between them. CDR1 and CDR2 (germline): LNHDA, SQIVND (reference sequence). CDR3 residues: CASRQTHSNQPQHF. The DNA of the CDR3 is TGTGCCAGTAGACAGACACATAGCAATCAGCCCCAGCATTTT.

This rearrangement joins TRBV9 to TRBJ2-3, with D tentatively TRBD2 (6 bases). The germline V gene encodes CDR1 SGDLS and CDR2 YYNGEE. The CDR3 covers 16 residues. V gave up 0 bases and J gave up 1 base, with 12 bases separating them. The CDR3 DNA follows: TGTGCCAGCAGCGTAGGGGTGGGGGGAGGCACAGATACGCAGTATTTT. Protein product: CASSVGVGGGTDTQYF.

The genes are TRBV28 and TRBJ1-2; D may be TRBD1 (5 bases). V lost 2 bases and J lost 7, with 17 bases in between. Germline CDR1 and CDR2: MDHEN and SYDVKM. This CDR3 has 15 residues. The CDR3 DNA follows: TGTGCCAGCAGTTTACCCCACAGGTCGGGTGGTGGCTACACCTTC. Its protein product is CASSLPHRSGGGYTF.

The chain recombines TRBV21-1 with TRBJ1-2; TRBD1 was called by the table and not checked on the DNA. TRBV21-1 has pseudogene status. CDR3 length equals 14 residues. CDR3 amino acids: CASTKGRGHYGYTF. The DNA for the CDR3 is TGTGCCAGCACCAAGGGAAGGGGGCACTATGGCTACACCTTC.

The V call is TRBV27, the J call TRBJ2-3, with TRBD1 matching 7 bases. The germline CDR1 and CDR2 sequences are MNHEY and SMNVEV (reference sequence). Trimming cost V 6 bases and J 2 bases; bases outside gene matches: 8. The CDR3 has 15 amino acids. The CDR3 is CASRRKGADTDTQYF. Here the CDR3 DNA reads TGTGCCAGCAGAAGGAAGGGGGCCGACACAGATACGCAGTATTTT.

The chain uses TRBV19 and TRBJ1-2; possible D gene TRBD1, 6 bases. The V gene's germline CDR1 is LNHDA and CDR2 SQIVND (reference sequence). V was cut by 9 bases and J by 1 base, with 27 bases left in between. The length of the CDR3 is 18 residues. The CDR3, as DNA: TGTGCCAGCAGGACCGACGTGTTCAGGGGAATGAGTAACTATGGCTACACCTTC. It encodes CASRTDVFRGMSNYGYTF.

V and J are TRBV4-1 and TRBJ2-7; 9 nucleotides agree with TRBD2. The CDR3 covers 16 residues. Germline lookup yields CDR1 MGHRA and CDR2 YSYEKL. With V trimmed by 1 base and J by 2 bases, 6 bases remained unmatched. CDR3 sequence: CASSQGASGAAYEQYF. The DNA for the CDR3 is TGCGCCAGCAGCCAAGGGGCTAGCGGGGCCGCCTACGAGCAGTACTTC.

The CDR3, as DNA: TGTGCCAGCAGCGCCCTAGCGAACCGGAACACCGGGGAGCTGTTTTTT. It codes for CASSALANRNTGELFF. The chain has TRBV5-6 and TRBJ2-2, with D perhaps TRBD2 (6 bases). Trimming removed 4 bases at V and 1 base at J, with 14 bases between. The CDR3 is 16 amino acids. Germline V gene lookup returns CDR1 SGHDT and CDR2 YYEEEE.

This chain uses TRBV19 with TRBJ1-6; D not certain. Germline V gene lookup returns CDR1 LNHDA and CDR2 SQIVND (reference sequence). There are 15 residues in the CDR3. Between the trimmed V and J ends, which lost 5 bases and 3 bases, there was a span of 11 bases. The CDR3 region is CASSLTGSYNSPLHF. In DNA form, the CDR3 reads TGTGCCAGTAGTCTAACCGGGAGCTATAATTCACCCCTCCACTTT. The complete variable domain, with remaining parts taken from reference TRBV19 and TRBJ1-6, reads DGGITQSPKYLFRKEGQNVTLSCEQNLNHDAMYWYRQDPGQGLRLIYYSQIVNDFQKGDIAEGYSVSREKKESFPLTVTSAQKNPTAFYLCASSLTGSYNSPLHFGNGTRLTVT.

This clone came up a few times. The chain carries TRBV28 and TRBJ1-2; a possible D gene is TRBD1 (6 bases). This CDR3 has 17 residues. Trimming pared 4 bases from V and 4 bases from J, leaving 22 bases between. Germline CDR1 and CDR2: MDHEN and SYDVKM. CDR3 bases: TGTGCCAGCAGTTCTTATTCCCAGGGGAATTTCCCCTATGGCTACACCTTC. Translation: CASSSYSQGNFPYGYTF.

Turning to this clone: Other DNA sequences in the sample encode the same CDR3. The V and J genes are TRBV4-1 and TRBJ1-5, with a weak D call TRBD1 (6 bases). The CDR3 totals 14 residues. Germline loops: CDR1 MGHRA, CDR2 YSYEKL. Trimming cost V 0 bases and J 4 bases, with 7 bases left between them. The chain's CDR3 is CASSQDRGNQPQHF. The CDR3, as DNA: TGCGCCAGCAGCCAAGATAGGGGGAATCAGCCCCAGCATTTT.

The chain has TRBV6-4 and TRBJ1-2; possibly TRBD1 for D (5 bases). The germline gives CDR1 MRHNA, CDR2 SNTAGT. The CDR3 is 16 residues long. Trimming stripped 4 bases from V and 3 bases from J, with 18 bases between. Here the CDR3 DNA reads TGTGCCAGCAGTGCTCCGGCGGGGGGAACTTACTATGGCTACACCTTC. Translated: CASSAPAGGTYYGYTF.

This clone was detected only a few times. V and J are TRBV19 and TRBJ1-2; a weak D match, TRBD1 (6 bases). Germline loops: CDR1 LNHDA, CDR2 SQIVND (reference sequence). V gave up 5 bases and J gave up 8 bases, with 18 bases separating them. This CDR3 region has 14 residues. CDR3 sequence (DNA): TGTGCCAGTAGTTCCGTACAGGGATGGGAAGGCTACACCTTC. It specifies CASSSVQGWEGYTF.

This clone occurred once. The chain combines TRBV19 with TRBJ1-2; a possible D gene is TRBD1 (5 bases). The germline V gene encodes CDR1 LNHDA and CDR2 SQIVND (reference sequence). This CDR3 is 15 amino acids long. V gave up 5 bases and J gave up 6 bases, with 19 bases separating them. This CDR3 reads CASSPRTQDRHGYTF. CDR3 coding DNA: TGTGCCAGTAGTCCCCGCACACAGGACCGACATGGCTACACCTTC.

This chain joins TRBV7-2 and TRBJ2-4; the D gene is possibly TRBD2 (5 bases). Germline V lookup: CDR1 SGHTA, CDR2 FQGNSA. CDR3 size: 16 residues. V gave up 2 bases and J gave up 0 bases, with 11 bases separating them. Written as DNA, the CDR3 is TGTGCCAGCAGCTTAATCCTAGCCATAGCCAAAAACATTCAGTACTTC. This gives the protein CASSLILAIAKNIQYF.

V and J are TRBV19 and TRBJ2-2; D unresolved. The CDR3 covers 12 residues. Germline V gene data show CDR1 as LNHDA and CDR2 as SQIVND (reference sequence). The V and J ends lost 0 bases and 6 bases respectively, with 2 bases between them. CDR3 DNA sequence: TGTGCCAGTAGTATAGACGCCGGGGAGCTGTTTTTT. This sequence encodes CASSIDAGELFF.

The chain employs TRBV6-5 and TRBJ1-1, with 7 bases that match TRBD1. V was pared by 3 bases and J by 3 bases, with 10 bases of the junction left unmatched. Germline V gene sequence: CDR1 MNHEY, CDR2 SVGAGI. The CDR3 runs to 16 residues. CDR3 amino acids: CASSYRRGLWDTEAFF. For the CDR3, the DNA is TGTGCCAGCAGTTATCGTAGGGGGCTATGGGACACTGAAGCTTTCTTT.

The genes are TRBV15 and TRBJ2-6, with 8 bases fitting TRBD1. The CDR3 length is 16 residues. Germline V gives CDR1 LNHNV, CDR2 YYDKDF (reference sequence). The V and J ends lost 4 bases and 1 base, in that order; junction bases with no gene match: 3. CDR3 DNA: TGTGCCACCAGCACCAGACAGGGGTCTGGGGCCAACGTCCTGACTTTC. It specifies CATSTRQGSGANVLTF.

The chain has TRBV6-4 and TRBJ2-1; TRBD2 matches at 7 bases. V gave up 0 bases and J gave up 12 bases; unmatched junction bases: 8. Germline CDR1 and CDR2: MRHNA and SNTAGT. This CDR3 has 14 amino acids. The CDR3 nucleotides are TGTGCCAGCAGTGACTCGACTAGCCCCGAGAGGCAGTTCTTC. Encoded protein: CASSDSTSPERQFF.

This clone was counted a single time. J is TRBJ2-7 and V is TRBV19, with 10 bases lining up with TRBD1. The CDR3 loop spans 14 amino acids. The V segment lost 5 bases and the J segment 6 bases; nucleotides outside the gene matches: 7. From germline, CDR1 is LNHDA and CDR2 SQIVND (reference sequence). The CDR3 DNA reads TGTGCCAGTAGTCCCCGACAGGGGGCCTTCGAGCAGTACTTC. Protein product: CASSPRQGAFEQYF.

V usage is TRBV5-1 and J usage is TRBJ2-3, with a weak D call TRBD1 (7 bases). The germline V gene encodes CDR1 SGHRS and CDR2 YFSETQ. The CDR3 is 17 residues long. Trimming removed 1 base from V and 2 bases from J, with 17 bases in between. This chain's CDR3 is CASSLTTGDSDTDTQYF. The CDR3 region has the DNA TGCGCCAGCAGCTTGACCACGGGGGACAGCGACACAGATACGCAGTATTTT.